Listed here is a single TCR beta chain. The target of this receptor is not known. No base quality values were provided; no much bigger clone lies one nucleotide off. TCRbeta CDR3 regions were amplified from genomic DNA using the immunoSEQ Assay, a bias-controlled multiplex PCR. As for how the authors treated the data: The number of nucleated cells in each sample was estimated from the amplification of reference gene primers within the assay. Sequence reads were collapsed and filtered to measure the absolute abundance of every unique TCRbeta CDR3 rearrangement. For each sample, productive Simpson clonality was calculated by taking the square root of Simpson's diversity index across productive rearrangements. This is the immuneACCESS table as TCRdb keeps it, with only in-frame sequences that have V and J called. A part of the clones is gone; compared with another copy, unresolved V genes explain less than half, and the rest is unexplained. Clone size and V and J calls were adopted from that table, with D and trimming inferred from the DNA. Across this sample there are about 460,000 clones, with 88% seen only once. The ten top clones hold 7% to 10% of the sample.

For CDR1 and CDR2, the germline V gene lists MGHRA and YSYEKL. Trimming removed 3 bases from V and 9 bases from J, leaving 18 bases between the germline ends. The CDR3 goes from the cysteine to the phenylalanine over 15 residues. Only the CDR3 portion is preserved as DNA: 45 bases, with reading frame beginning at the first base. This sample stems from a study of blood T cell repertoires in COVID-19 (dated by TCRdb to the early 2020s). General notes on the study: Samples from collaborators originated in the United States, Italy and Spain and spanned both the acute and convalescent phases of COVID-19. The material from the prospective study consisted of cDNA or gDNA derived from T cells, B-cell-depleted T cells, or PBMCs. The dataset comprised deeply sampled blood TCRbeta repertoires from subjects exposed to, actively infected with, or recovered from COVID-19. The repertoires were released in a freely available public database intended as a resource for research on the immune response to SARS-CoV-2. The samples were drawn from two sources: the first 160 participants of the ongoing ImmuneRACE study, and over 950 subjects contributed by 6 global collaborators. Nearly every sample came with metadata listing a de-identified subject ID, COVID-19 status, age in years and sex. Where HLA class I and class II types were available, the types were taken from metadata supplied by the sample provider, not from assay-based typing.

Beyond this particular receptor, the publication reports: The amount of clinical and demographic metadata varied by source and participant and was provided uncurated.

Enrolling through a virtual design, the prospective study's participants ranged in age from roughly 18 to 95 years and lived across 24 United States geographic areas. In the prospective study, participants were assigned to cohorts based on the clinical history participants reported in a screening survey and a study questionnaire. Recovered participants in ImmuneRACE Cohort 3 were defined by two consecutive negative NP/OP PCR tests, clearance by a healthcare professional, or resolution of symptoms. In the prospective study, mobile phlebotomists collected whole blood, serum and a nasopharyngeal or oropharyngeal swab from each participant. Prospective study participants could optionally give additional blood draws and questionnaires over an approximately two-month period. Blood samples from the prospective study were shipped frozen or at room temperature prior to DNA extraction.

The sequenced material came from PBMCs or T cells enriched from blood (not recorded which). The V gene is TRBV4-1 and the J gene is TRBJ2-1, and possibly TRBD1, on 6 matching bases. This receptor was obtained from a woman aged 60-70 years who had recovered from COVID-19. The CDR3 reads CASSHPGVLRGEQFF. The nucleotides read TGCGCCAGCAGCCACCCAGGGGTCCTTAGAGGTGAGCAGTTCTTC.